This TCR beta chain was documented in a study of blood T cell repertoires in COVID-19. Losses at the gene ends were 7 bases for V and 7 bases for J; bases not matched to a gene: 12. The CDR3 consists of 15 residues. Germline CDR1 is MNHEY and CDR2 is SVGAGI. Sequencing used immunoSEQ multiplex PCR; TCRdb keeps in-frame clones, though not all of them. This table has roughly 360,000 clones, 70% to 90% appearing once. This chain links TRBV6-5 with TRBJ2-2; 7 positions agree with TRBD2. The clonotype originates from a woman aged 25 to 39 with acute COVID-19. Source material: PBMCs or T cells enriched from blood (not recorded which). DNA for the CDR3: TGTGCCAGCACCCCGGAGGGGCCGGGAGGCGGGGAGCTGTTTTTT. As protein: CASTPEGPGGGELFF.